The 31 T cell receptor beta chains below all came from one sample that was sequenced in a study of T cell responses to AZD1222 COVID-19 vaccine. Using immunoSEQ multiplex PCR, the repertoire was profiled, and TCRdb retains in-frame clones only, with some absent. Of roughly 85,000 clones in the sample, 75% to 95% are singletons; the top ten hold approximately 3.2%. The material sequenced was peripheral blood, taken 28 days after the second AZD1222 dose. The receptors stem from an adult who received the AZD1222 COVID-19 vaccine.

J is TRBJ1-3 and V is TRBV5-1; D is possibly TRBD1 (5 bases). Germline CDR1 reads SGHRS; CDR2 reads YFSETQ. This CDR3 has 14 amino acids. Trimming stripped 4 bases from V and 3 bases from J, with 11 bases between. CDR3 sequence: CASSRGMFGNTIYF. DNA for the CDR3: TGCGCCAGCAGCCGGGGCATGTTTGGAAACACCATATATTTT.

The table lists this clone with a count of one. This chain links TRBV7-6 with TRBJ1-5; 7 bases match TRBD1. Germline V gene lookup returns CDR1 SGHVS and CDR2 FNYEAQ. The CDR3 is made up of 17 amino acids. V trimming: 5 bases; J trimming: 2 bases; junction bases outside the gene matches: 12. CDR3 bases: TGTGCCAGCAGCGCGATTAGGGGGCGCAGTGGCAATCAGCCCCAGCATTTT. This gives the protein CASSAIRGRSGNQPQHF.

The table lists this clone with a few counts. CDR3 nucleotides: TGTGCCAGCTCACCACAAGAGACCCAGTACTTC. Protein: CASSPQETQYF. The chain couples TRBV18 to TRBJ2-5; D gene unclear. Germline lookup yields CDR1 KGHSH and CDR2 LQKENI. The CDR3 spans 11 residues. V lost 1 base, J lost 3 bases, and 0 bases lay in between.

The chain combines TRBV27 with TRBJ1-1; D is ambiguous. The CDR3 is 13 amino acids. Germline V gene sequence: CDR1 MNHEY, CDR2 SMNVEV (reference sequence). V shed 1 base and J shed 1 base, with 4 bases lying between them. The CDR3 DNA is TGTGCCAGCAGTTTATTTCGGAACACTGAAGCTTTCTTT. This encodes CASSLFRNTEAFF.

V usage is TRBV13 and J usage is TRBJ2-7; D call uncertain. V lost 2 bases and J lost 1, with 9 bases in between. The CDR3 is 14 amino acids. CDR1 PRHDT and CDR2 FYEKMQ come from the germline V gene (reference sequence). The CDR3 spells CASSLYVISYEQYF. The DNA of the CDR3 is TGTGCCAGCAGCTTATATGTAATTTCCTACGAGCAGTACTTC.

The chain couples TRBV21-1 to TRBJ1-5. TRBV21-1 is a listed pseudogene. The CDR3 totals 17 residues. In DNA form, the CDR3 reads TGTGCCAGCAGGAGACCCCATGATCCGGTTTTTAATCAGCCCCAGCATTTT. Protein product: CASRRPHDPVFNQPQHF.

The chain uses TRBV19 and TRBJ1-2; no definite D call. V dropped 5 bases and J dropped 5 bases, with 12 bases sitting between them. Germline lookup yields CDR1 LNHDA and CDR2 SQIVND (reference sequence). The CDR3 covers 13 residues. The CDR3 DNA is TGTGCCAGTAGTCGGGCTATGGCGTATGGCTACACCTTC. This codes for CASSRAMAYGYTF.

The rearrangement uses TRBV2 and TRBJ1-4; D uncertain. The germline V and J ends were trimmed by 7 bases and 3 bases, with 15 bases remaining between them. This CDR3 has 15 amino acids. The germline V gene has CDR1 SNHLY and CDR2 FYNNEI. The CDR3 is CASKTPGAPNEKLFF. CDR3 nucleotide sequence: TGTGCCAGCAAAACCCCAGGTGCCCCTAATGAAAAACTGTTTTTT.

The chain is built from TRBV3-1 (or the pseudogene TRBV3-2) and TRBJ1-3; the D gene is possibly TRBD1 (5 bases). Germline V gene data show CDR1 as LGHDT and CDR2 as YNNKEL (reference sequence). Trimming stripped 6 bases from V and 0 bases from J, with 12 bases between. This CDR3 region has 15 residues. The CDR3 nucleotides are TGTGCCAGCAGTAAGTCGGGGCTCTCTGGAAACACCATATATTTT. This encodes CASSKSGLSGNTIYF.

This rearrangement joins TRBV7-2 to TRBJ2-1, with 7 bases aligning to TRBD2. The germline V gene encodes CDR1 SGHTA and CDR2 FQGNSA. Trimming took 0 bases from V and 7 from J; bases not matched to a gene: 9. The length of the CDR3 is 16 residues. The chain's CDR3 is CASSLAGGEGRNEQFF. The DNA for the CDR3 is TGTGCCAGCAGCTTAGCCGGAGGGGAGGGCCGAAATGAGCAGTTCTTC.

This chain links TRBV7-9 with TRBJ1-2; TRBD1 aligns across 11 bases. Germline CDR1 and CDR2: SEHNR and FQNEAQ (reference sequence). The CDR3 has 15 residues. Trimming took 5 bases from V and 8 from J; bases not matched to a gene: 10. The CDR3 DNA follows: TGTGCCAGCAGCCCGCTGGGACAGGGGGTTAACGGCTACACCTTC. This codes for CASSPLGQGVNGYTF.

The chain couples TRBV11-3 to TRBJ2-5; perhaps TRBD1 as D (5 bases). The ends were cut back, 5 bases at V and 2 bases at J, with 9 bases in the middle. Germline V CDR1 and CDR2: SGHNT, YENEEA. CDR3 length equals 13 residues. Here the CDR3 reads CASSPTEQETQYF. CDR3 nucleotide sequence: TGTGCCAGCAGCCCGACAGAGCAAGAGACCCAGTACTTC.

The chain uses TRBV18 and TRBJ1-2, with 10 bases fitting TRBD1. This CDR3 has 13 residues. Losses at the gene ends were 3 bases for V and 8 bases for J; bases not matched to a gene: 3. The germline CDR1 and CDR2 sequences are KGHSH and LQKENI. This CDR3 is CASSPGTGEGYTF. As DNA, the CDR3 is TGTGCCAGCTCACCTGGGACAGGGGAAGGCTACACCTTC.

This rearrangement joins TRBV27 to TRBJ1-2; D is perhaps TRBD1 (5 bases). CDR3 length: 14 amino acids. V gave up 6 bases and J gave up 0 bases, with 11 bases separating them. Germline CDR1 MNHEY, CDR2 SMNVEV (reference sequence). CDR3 amino acids: CASRGQGANYGYTF. CDR3 DNA: TGTGCCAGCAGGGGTCAGGGAGCTAACTATGGCTACACCTTC.

The chain joins TRBV24-1 to TRBJ2-3; TRBD1 aligns across 9 bases. J gave up 2 bases and V 5 bases, and 7 bases lay outside the gene matches. This CDR3 has 16 amino acids. Germline CDR1 KGHDR, CDR2 SFDVKD. The CDR3 loop reads CATSVNRGRHTDTQYF. DNA for the CDR3: TGTGCCACCAGTGTCAACAGGGGGCGCCACACAGATACGCAGTATTTT.

This chain joins TRBV6-5 and TRBJ2-1; D is unclear. Germline assignment: CDR1 MNHEY and CDR2 SVGAGI. Trimming stripped 7 bases from V and 1 base from J, with 11 bases between. The CDR3 spans 14 residues. In DNA form, the CDR3 reads TGTGCCAGCACCTCCCCGGGTTCCTACAATGAGCAGTTCTTC. This gives the protein CASTSPGSYNEQFF.

V is TRBV24-1 and J is TRBJ2-5; D is possibly TRBD1 or TRBD2 (5 bases each). Trimming shortened V by 8 bases and J by 0 bases, and 9 bases separated the two germline ends. The CDR3 length is 13 residues. Germline CDR1 is KGHDR and CDR2 is SFDVKD. The CDR3 nucleotides read TGTGCCACCATGGGGACGTACCAAGAGACCCAGTACTTC. The encoded protein is CATMGTYQETQYF.

CDR3 DNA: TGTGCCTGGCGTTGGGACAGCACAGATTCACCCCTCCACTTT. Protein sequence: CAWRWDSTDSPLHF. The gene calls are TRBV30 and TRBJ1-6, with TRBD1 matching 7 bases. Germline V gene data show CDR1 as GTSNPN and CDR2 as SVGIG (reference sequence). The CDR3 length is 14 residues. The V and J ends lost 5 bases and 8 bases, in that order; junction bases with no gene match: 9.

The V call is TRBV5-5, the J call TRBJ2-5; D uncertain. CDR3 length: 13 residues. Germline V gene lookup returns CDR1 SGHKS and CDR2 YYEKEE (reference sequence). The V end lost 5 bases, the J end lost 2 bases, and 10 bases lay between the germline ends. The CDR3 spells CASSERIQETQYF. CDR3 DNA sequence: TGTGCCAGCAGTGAGAGGATTCAAGAGACCCAGTACTTC.

The chain has TRBV6-5 and TRBJ2-7, with 8 bases fitting TRBD2. V lost 6 bases, J lost 2 bases, and 3 bases stayed unmatched. The CDR3 is 13 residues long. Germline V CDR1 and CDR2: MNHEY, SVGAGI. The CDR3 sequence is CASRTSVTYEQYF. CDR3 sequence (DNA): TGTGCCAGCAGGACTAGCGTTACCTACGAGCAGTACTTC.

This rearrangement joins TRBV30 to TRBJ1-2, with 7 bases fitting TRBD1. Trimming cost V 5 bases and J 4 bases; bases outside gene matches: 13. CDR1 and CDR2 (germline): GTSNPN, SVGIG (reference sequence). The CDR3 sequence is 15 residues long. CDR3 sequence: CAWASLTGTLYGYTF. DNA for the CDR3: TGTGCCTGGGCAAGCCTGACAGGGACTCTCTATGGCTACACCTTC.

J is TRBJ2-3 and V is TRBV7-8; TRBD1 or TRBD2 may be the D gene (5 bases each). Trimming removed 5 bases from V and 4 bases from J, with 19 bases in between. The V gene's germline CDR1 is SGHVS and CDR2 FQNEAQ. The CDR3 covers 16 residues. The CDR3 DNA reads TGTGCCAGCAGCCAGATCCAAGAATGGGGGTCAGATACGCAGTATTTT. Amino acid sequence: CASSQIQEWGSDTQYF. The full variable domain, its missing parts supplied by reference TRBV7-8 and TRBJ2-3, is GAGVSQSPRYKVAKRGQDVALRCDPISGHVSLFWYQQALGQGPEFLTYFQNEAQLDKSGLPSDRFFAERPEGSVSTLKIQRTQQEDSAVYLCASSQIQEWGSDTQYFGPGTRLTVL.

V gene TRBV3-1 (or the pseudogene TRBV3-2) combines with J gene TRBJ2-3; 12 positions match TRBD2. Germline-derived CDR1 and CDR2 are LGHDT and YNNKEL (reference sequence). The V gene end was trimmed by 2 bases and the J gene end by 4 bases; junction bases not matched to a gene: 4. This CDR3 has 16 residues. The CDR3 bases are TGTGCCAGCAGCCAAAGGACTAGCGGGAAATCAGATACGCAGTATTTT. Its protein product is CASSQRTSGKSDTQYF.

V is TRBV11-3 and J is TRBJ2-7, with D uncertain. CDR1 and CDR2 (germline): SGHNT, YENEEA. V lost 1 base to trimming and J lost 4 bases, with 14 bases between them. The CDR3 length is 15 residues. The CDR3 sequence: CASSLAPEDRYEQYF. The CDR3 DNA reads as TGTGCCAGCAGCTTAGCCCCAGAGGACCGGTACGAGCAGTACTTC.

The V and J genes are TRBV2 and TRBJ1-5; D may be TRBD1 (6 bases). The germline CDR1 and CDR2 sequences are SNHLY and FYNNEI. The CDR3 totals 13 residues. V was trimmed by 8 bases and J by 4 bases, leaving 12 bases between them. The DNA of the CDR3 is TGTGCCAGCGGGAGGGGGTCTAATCAGCCCCAGCATTTT. Its protein is CASGRGSNQPQHF.

This clone has a single count. The CDR3 reads CASSLAGTGVYEQYF. CDR3 sequence (DNA): TGTGCCAGCAGCTTGGCCGGGACAGGGGTTTACGAGCAGTACTTC. The rearrangement joins TRBV5-5 to TRBJ2-7, with TRBD1 identical over 10 bases. CDR1 SGHKS and CDR2 YYEKEE come from the germline V gene (reference sequence). V shed 0 bases and J 4 bases; nucleotides not matched to a gene: 4. The CDR3 consists of 15 residues.

CDR3 amino acids: CASSPVQGKDTQYF. In DNA form, the CDR3 reads TGCGCCAGCAGCCCGGTACAGGGCAAAGATACGCAGTATTTT. The chain employs TRBV5-1 and TRBJ2-3; TRBD1 might be the D (6 bases). V shed 4 bases and J shed 5 bases, with 14 bases lying between them. The CDR3 contains 14 residues. Per germline, CDR1 SGHRS and CDR2 YFSETQ.

This chain connects TRBV3-1 (or the pseudogene TRBV3-2) to TRBJ1-5; D may be TRBD1 (5 bases). Germline-derived CDR1 and CDR2 are LGHDT and YNNKEL (reference sequence). This CDR3 region has 19 residues. V lost 4 bases and J lost 2, with 24 bases in between. CDR3: CASSRVKGGVEGGNQPQHF. In DNA form, the CDR3 reads TGTGCCAGCAGCCGCGTTAAGGGAGGGGTCGAGGGAGGCAATCAGCCCCAGCATTTT.

The chain employs TRBV7-3 and TRBJ2-2, with D maybe TRBD1 (6 bases). Trimming cost V 6 bases and J 4 bases, with 18 bases left between them. The CDR3 contains 16 residues. The germline CDR1 and CDR2 sequences are SGHTA and FQGTGA. The CDR3 reads CASRPQGTELTGELFF. In nucleotides, the CDR3 is TGTGCCAGCAGGCCTCAGGGGACCGAACTCACCGGGGAGCTGTTTTTT.

The V call is TRBV14, the J call TRBJ2-5, with TRBD1 matching over 9 bases. With 2 bases clipped from V and 5 bases from J, the junction kept 3 bases outside the gene matches. The CDR3 is 14 residues long. The germline V gene has CDR1 SGHDN and CDR2 FVKESK. CDR3 coding DNA: TGTGCCAGCAGCCAAACAGGGGGCAGGGAGACCCAGTACTTC. Translating gives CASSQTGGRETQYF.

The rearrangement links TRBV7-8 to TRBJ1-3; D ambiguous. The CDR3 has 12 residues. The germline V gene has CDR1 SGHVS and CDR2 FQNEAQ. Trimming took off 5 bases at V and 4 bases at J, with 6 bases between the two ends. The DNA of the CDR3 is TGTGCCAGCAGCACAACGGGAAACACCATATATTTT. Translation: CASSTTGNTIYF.